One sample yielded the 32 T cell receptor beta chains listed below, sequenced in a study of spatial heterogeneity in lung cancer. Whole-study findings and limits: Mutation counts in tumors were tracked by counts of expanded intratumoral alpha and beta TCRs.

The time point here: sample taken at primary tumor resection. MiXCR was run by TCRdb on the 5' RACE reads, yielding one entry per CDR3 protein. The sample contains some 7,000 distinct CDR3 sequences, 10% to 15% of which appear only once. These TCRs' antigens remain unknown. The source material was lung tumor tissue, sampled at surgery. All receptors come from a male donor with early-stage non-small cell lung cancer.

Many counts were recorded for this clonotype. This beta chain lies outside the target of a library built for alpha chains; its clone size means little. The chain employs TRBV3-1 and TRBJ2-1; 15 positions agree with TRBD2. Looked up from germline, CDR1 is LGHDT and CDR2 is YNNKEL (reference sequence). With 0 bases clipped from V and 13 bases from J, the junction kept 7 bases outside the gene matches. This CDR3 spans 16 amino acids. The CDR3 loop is CASSQDNGLAGGSQFF. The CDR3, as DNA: TGTGCCAGCAGCCAAGACAACGGACTAGCGGGAGGGTCTCAGTTCTTC.

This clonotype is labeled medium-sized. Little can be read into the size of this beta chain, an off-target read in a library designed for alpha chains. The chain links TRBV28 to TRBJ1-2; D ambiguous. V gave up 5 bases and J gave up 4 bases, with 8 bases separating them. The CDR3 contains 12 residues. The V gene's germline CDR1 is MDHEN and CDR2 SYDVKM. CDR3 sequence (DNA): TGTGCCAGCAGTAACTCGTTCTATGGCTACACCTTC. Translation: CASSNSFYGYTF.

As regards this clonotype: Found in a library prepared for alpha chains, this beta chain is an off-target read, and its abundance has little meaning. The CDR3 region has the DNA TGTGCCAGCAGCCAAGTAACTAGCGGGGGCTACAATGAGCAGTTCTTC. Encoded protein: CASSQVTSGGYNEQFF. This rearrangement joins TRBV4-2 to TRBJ2-1; 11 positions match TRBD2. CDR3 size: 16 residues. The V gene end was trimmed by 1 base and the J gene end by 3 bases; junction bases not matched to a gene: 2. Germline V gene data show CDR1 as LGHNA and CDR2 as YNFKEQ.

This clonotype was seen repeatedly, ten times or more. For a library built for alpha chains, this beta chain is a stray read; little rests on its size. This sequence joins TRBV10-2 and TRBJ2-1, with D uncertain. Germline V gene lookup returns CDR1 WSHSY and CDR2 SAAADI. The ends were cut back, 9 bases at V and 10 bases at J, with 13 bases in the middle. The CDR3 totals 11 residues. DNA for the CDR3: TGCGCCAGTCAGATGGGTGTGGAGCAGTTCTTC. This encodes CASQMGVEQFF.

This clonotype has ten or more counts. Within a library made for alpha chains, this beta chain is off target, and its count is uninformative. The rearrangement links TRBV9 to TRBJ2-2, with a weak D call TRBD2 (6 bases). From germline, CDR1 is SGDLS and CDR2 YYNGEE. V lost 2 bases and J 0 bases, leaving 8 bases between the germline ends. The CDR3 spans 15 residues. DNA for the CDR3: TGTGCCAGCAGCGTGGGACTTACGAACACCGGGGAGCTGTTTTTT. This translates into CASSVGLTNTGELFF.

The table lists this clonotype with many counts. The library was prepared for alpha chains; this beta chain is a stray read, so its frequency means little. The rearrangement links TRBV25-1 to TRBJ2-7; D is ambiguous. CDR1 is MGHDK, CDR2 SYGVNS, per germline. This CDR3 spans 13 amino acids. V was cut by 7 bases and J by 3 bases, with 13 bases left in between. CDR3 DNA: TGTGCCAGCACCCTTCAAGGGCACTACGAGCAGTACTTC. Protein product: CASTLQGHYEQYF.

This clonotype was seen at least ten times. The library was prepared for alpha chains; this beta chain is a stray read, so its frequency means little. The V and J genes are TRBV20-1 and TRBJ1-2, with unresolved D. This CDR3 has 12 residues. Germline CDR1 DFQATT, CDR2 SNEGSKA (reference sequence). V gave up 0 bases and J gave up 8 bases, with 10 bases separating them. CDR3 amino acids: CSARDGVQGYTF. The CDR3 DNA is TGCAGTGCTAGAGATGGGGTTCAGGGCTACACCTTC.

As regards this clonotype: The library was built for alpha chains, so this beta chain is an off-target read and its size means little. For the CDR3, the DNA is TGTGCCAGCAGCTCGACCGGGACTAGCGGGACCTACGAGCAGTACTTC. The encoded protein is CASSSTGTSGTYEQYF. J is TRBJ2-7 and V is TRBV7-8, with TRBD2 matching 13 bases. The CDR3 totals 16 residues. The J segment lost 2 bases and the V segment lost 4 bases, leaving 5 bases of the junction unmatched. Germline CDR1 SGHVS, CDR2 FQNEAQ.

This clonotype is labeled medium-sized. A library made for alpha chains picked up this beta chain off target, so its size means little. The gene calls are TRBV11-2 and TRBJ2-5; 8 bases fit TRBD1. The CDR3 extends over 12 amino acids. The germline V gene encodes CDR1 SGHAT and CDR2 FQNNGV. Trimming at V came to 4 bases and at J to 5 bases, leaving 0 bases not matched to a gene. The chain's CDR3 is CASSWDRETQYF. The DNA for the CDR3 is TGTGCCAGCAGCTGGGACAGGGAGACCCAGTACTTC.

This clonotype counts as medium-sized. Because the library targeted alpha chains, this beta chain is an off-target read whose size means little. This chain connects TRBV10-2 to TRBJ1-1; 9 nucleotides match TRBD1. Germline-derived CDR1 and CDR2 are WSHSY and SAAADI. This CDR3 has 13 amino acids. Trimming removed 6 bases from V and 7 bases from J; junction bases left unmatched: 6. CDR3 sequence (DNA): TGCGCCAGCAGCAGGGACAGGGCTTTTGAAGCTTTCTTT. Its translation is CASSRDRAFEAFF.

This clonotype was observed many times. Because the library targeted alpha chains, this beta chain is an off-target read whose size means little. CDR3: CSARDPDHSNEQFF. The CDR3 DNA follows: TGCAGTGCTAGAGATCCGGACCACAGTAATGAGCAGTTCTTC. The chain joins TRBV20-1 to TRBJ2-1, with D unresolved. The CDR3 covers 14 residues. V lost 0 bases, J lost 7 bases, and 13 bases lay in between. Germline V gives CDR1 DFQATT, CDR2 SNEGSKA (reference sequence).

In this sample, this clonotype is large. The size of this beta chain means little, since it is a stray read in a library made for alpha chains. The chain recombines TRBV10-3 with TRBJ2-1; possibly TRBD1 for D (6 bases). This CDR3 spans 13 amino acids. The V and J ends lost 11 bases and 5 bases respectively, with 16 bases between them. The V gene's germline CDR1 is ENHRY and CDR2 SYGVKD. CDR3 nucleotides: TGTGCCGTCAAGGACAGCGCGGACAATGAGCAGTTCTTC. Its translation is CAVKDSADNEQFF.

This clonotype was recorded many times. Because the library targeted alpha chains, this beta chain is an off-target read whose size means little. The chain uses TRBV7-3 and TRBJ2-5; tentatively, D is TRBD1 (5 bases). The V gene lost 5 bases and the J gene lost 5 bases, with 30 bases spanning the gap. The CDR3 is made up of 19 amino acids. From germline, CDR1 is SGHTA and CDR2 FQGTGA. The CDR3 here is CASSPLARSLRGAGETQYF. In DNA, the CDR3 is TGTGCCAGCAGCCCTCTGGCTAGGTCTCTAAGGGGCGCAGGGGAGACCCAGTACTTC.

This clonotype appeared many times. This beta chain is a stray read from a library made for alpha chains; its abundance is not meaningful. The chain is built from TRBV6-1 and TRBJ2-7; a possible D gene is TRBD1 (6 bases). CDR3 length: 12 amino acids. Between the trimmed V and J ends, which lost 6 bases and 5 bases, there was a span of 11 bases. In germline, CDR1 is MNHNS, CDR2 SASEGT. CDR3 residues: CASRTGSHEQYV. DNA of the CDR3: TGTGCCAGCAGAACAGGGTCCCACGAGCAGTACGTC.

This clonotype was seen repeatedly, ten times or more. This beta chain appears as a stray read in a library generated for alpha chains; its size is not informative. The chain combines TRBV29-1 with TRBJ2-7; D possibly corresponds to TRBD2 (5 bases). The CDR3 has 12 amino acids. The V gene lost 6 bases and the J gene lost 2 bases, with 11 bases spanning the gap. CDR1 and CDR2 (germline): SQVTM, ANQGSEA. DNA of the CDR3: TGCAGCGTCATGGACTGGACCTACGAGCAGTACTTC. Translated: CSVMDWTYEQYF.

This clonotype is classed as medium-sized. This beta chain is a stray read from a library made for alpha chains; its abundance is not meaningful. The CDR3 here is CASSSDPASYNEQFF. The DNA of the CDR3 is TGCGCCAGCAGCTCAGACCCGGCCTCCTACAATGAGCAGTTCTTC. The chain couples TRBV5-1 to TRBJ2-1; unclear D gene. CDR3 length equals 15 residues. Trimming removed 3 bases at V and 0 bases at J, with 10 bases between. Germline V gene data show CDR1 as SGHRS and CDR2 as YFSETQ.

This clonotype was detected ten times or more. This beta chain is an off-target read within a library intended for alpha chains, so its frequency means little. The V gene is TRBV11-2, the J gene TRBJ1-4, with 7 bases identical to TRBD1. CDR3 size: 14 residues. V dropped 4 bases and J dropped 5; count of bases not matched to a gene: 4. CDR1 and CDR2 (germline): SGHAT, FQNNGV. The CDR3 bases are TGTGCCAGCAGCTCCGGACAGGTCAATGAAAAACTGTTTTTT. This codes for CASSSGQVNEKLFF.

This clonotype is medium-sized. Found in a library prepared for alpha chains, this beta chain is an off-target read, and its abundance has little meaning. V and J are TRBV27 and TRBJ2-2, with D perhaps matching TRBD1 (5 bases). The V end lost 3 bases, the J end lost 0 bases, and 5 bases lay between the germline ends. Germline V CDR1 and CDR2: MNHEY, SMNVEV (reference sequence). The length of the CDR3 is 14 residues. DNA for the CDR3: TGTGCCAGCAGTTTGACAGCGAACACCGGGGAGCTGTTTTTT. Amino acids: CASSLTANTGELFF.

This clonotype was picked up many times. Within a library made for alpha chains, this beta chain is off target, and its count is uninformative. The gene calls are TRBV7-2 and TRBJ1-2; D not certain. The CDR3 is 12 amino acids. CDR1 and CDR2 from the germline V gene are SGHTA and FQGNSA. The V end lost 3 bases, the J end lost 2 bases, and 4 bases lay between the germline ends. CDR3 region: CASSFRNYGYTF. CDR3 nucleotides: TGTGCCAGCAGCTTTAGGAACTATGGCTACACCTTC.

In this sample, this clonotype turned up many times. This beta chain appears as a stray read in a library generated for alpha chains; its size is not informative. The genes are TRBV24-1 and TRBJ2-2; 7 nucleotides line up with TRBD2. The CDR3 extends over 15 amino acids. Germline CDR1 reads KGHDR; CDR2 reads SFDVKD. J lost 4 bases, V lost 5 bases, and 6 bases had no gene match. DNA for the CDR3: TGTGCCACCAGTGTTCCGGGAGGAGGCACCGGGGAGCTGTTTTTT. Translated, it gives CATSVPGGGTGELFF.

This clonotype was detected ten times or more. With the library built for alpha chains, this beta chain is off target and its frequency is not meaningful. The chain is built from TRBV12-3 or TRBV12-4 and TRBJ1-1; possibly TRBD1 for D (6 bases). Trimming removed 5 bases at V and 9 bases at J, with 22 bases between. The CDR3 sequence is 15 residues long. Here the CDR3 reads CASSPPDYRGGQAFF. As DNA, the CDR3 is TGTGCCAGCAGTCCCCCCGATTACAGAGGGGGACAAGCTTTCTTT.

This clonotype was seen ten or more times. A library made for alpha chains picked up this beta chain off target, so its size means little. CDR3 in amino acids: CSAREQAGNQPQHF. CDR3 nucleotide sequence: TGCAGTGCTAGAGAACAGGCAGGCAATCAGCCCCAGCATTTT. The V gene is TRBV20-1, the J gene TRBJ1-5; possible D gene TRBD1, 5 bases. Germline CDR1 is DFQATT and CDR2 is SNEGSKA (reference sequence). The CDR3 has 14 amino acids. V gave up 0 bases and J gave up 2 bases, with 8 bases separating them.

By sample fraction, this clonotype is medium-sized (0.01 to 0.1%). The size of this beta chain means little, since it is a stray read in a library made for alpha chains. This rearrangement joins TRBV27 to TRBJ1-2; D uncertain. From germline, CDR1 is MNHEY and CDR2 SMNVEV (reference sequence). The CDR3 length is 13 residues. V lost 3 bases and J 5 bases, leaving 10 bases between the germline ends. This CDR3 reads CASSLREGYGYTF. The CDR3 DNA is TGTGCCAGCAGTTTGAGGGAAGGTTATGGCTACACCTTC.

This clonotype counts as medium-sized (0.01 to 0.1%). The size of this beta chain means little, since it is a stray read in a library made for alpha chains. The CDR3 region is CASIKGAGTQYF. CDR3 bases: TGTGCCAGCATCAAAGGGGCGGGGACCCAGTACTTC. This sequence joins TRBV7-2 and TRBJ2-5; D could derive from TRBD1 or TRBD2 (5 bases each). V lost 7 bases to trimming and J lost 7 bases, with 13 bases between them. The CDR3 extends over 12 amino acids. Germline CDR1 is SGHTA and CDR2 is FQGNSA.

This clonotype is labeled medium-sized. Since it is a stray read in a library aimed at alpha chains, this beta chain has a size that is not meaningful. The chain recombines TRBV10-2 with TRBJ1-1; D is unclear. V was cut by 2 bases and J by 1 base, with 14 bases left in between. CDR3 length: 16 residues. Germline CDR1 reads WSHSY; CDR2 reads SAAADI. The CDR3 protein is CASSEELRGRNTEAFF. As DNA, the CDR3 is TGCGCCAGCAGTGAGGAATTACGGGGAAGGAACACTGAAGCTTTCTTT.

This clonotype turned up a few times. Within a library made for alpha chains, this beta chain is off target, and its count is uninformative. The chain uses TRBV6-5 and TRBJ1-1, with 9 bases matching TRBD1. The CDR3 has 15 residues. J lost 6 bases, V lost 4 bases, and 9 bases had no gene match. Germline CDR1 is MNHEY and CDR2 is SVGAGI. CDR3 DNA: TGTGCCAGCAGTTTGTCTTCACAGGGGGCGGCTGAAGCTTTCTTT. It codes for CASSLSSQGAAEAFF.

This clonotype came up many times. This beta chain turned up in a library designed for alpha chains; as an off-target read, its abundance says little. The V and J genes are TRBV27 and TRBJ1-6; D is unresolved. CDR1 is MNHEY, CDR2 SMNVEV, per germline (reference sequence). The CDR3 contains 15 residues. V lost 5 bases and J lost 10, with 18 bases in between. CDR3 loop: CASSPGGPGNSPLHF. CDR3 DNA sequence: TGTGCCAGCAGTCCCGGTGGCCCCGGAAACTCACCCCTCCACTTT.

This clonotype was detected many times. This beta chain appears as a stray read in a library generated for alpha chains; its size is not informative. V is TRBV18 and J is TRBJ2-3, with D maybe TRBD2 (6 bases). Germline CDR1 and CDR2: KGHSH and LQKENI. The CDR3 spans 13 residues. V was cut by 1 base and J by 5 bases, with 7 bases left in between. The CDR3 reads CASSPRSGDTQYF. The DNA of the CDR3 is TGTGCCAGCTCACCACGTAGCGGAGATACGCAGTATTTT.

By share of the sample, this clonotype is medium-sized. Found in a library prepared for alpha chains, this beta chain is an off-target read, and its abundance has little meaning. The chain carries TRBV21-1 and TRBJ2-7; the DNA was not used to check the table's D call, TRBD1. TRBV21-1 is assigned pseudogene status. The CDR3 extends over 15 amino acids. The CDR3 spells CASSKNGGTLHEQYV. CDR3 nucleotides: TGTGCCAGCAGCAAAAATGGGGGGACGTTGCACGAGCAGTACGTC.

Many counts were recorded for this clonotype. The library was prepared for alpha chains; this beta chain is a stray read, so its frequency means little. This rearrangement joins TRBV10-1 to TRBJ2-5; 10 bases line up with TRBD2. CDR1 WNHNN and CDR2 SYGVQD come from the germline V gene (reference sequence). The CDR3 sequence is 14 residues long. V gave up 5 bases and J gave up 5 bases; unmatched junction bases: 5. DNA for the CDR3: TGCGCCAGCAGTCTAGCGGGGGAAATGGAGACCCAGTACTTC. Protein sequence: CASSLAGEMETQYF.

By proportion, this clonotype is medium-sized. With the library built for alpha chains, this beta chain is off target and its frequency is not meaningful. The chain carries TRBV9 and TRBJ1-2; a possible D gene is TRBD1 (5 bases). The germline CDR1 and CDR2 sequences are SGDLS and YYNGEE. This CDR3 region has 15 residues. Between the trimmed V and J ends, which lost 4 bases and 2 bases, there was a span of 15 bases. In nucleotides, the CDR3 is TGTGCCAGCAGCCCAGGAGGCGGGGCAAACTATGGCTACACCTTC. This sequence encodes CASSPGGGANYGYTF. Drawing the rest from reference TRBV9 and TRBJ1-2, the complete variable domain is DSGVTQTPKHLITATGQRVTLRCSPRSGDLSVYWYQQSLDQGLQFLIQYYNGEERAKGNILERFSAQQFPDLHSELNLSSLELGDSALYFCASSPGGGANYGYTFGSGTRLTVV.

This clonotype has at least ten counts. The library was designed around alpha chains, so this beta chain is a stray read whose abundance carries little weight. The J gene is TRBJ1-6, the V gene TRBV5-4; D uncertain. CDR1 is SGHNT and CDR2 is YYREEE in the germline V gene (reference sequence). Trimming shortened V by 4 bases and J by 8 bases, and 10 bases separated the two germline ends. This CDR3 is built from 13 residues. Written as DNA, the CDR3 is TGTGCCAGCAGCGACAATTTCTATTCACCCCTCCACTTT. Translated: CASSDNFYSPLHF.